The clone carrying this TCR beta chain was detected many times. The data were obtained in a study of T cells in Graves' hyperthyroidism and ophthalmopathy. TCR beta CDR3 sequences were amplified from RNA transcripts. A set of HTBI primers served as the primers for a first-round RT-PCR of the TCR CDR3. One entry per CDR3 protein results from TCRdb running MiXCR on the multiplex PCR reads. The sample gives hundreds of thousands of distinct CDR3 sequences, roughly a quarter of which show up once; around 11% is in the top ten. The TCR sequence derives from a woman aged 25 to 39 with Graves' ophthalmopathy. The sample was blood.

Written as DNA, the CDR3 is TGCGCCAGCAGCCCTTGGGGCGGGGAGCTGTTTTTT. Its protein is CASSPWGGELFF. The rearrangement joins TRBV5-1 to TRBJ2-2; D unclear. Per germline, CDR1 SGHRS and CDR2 YFSETQ. The CDR3 runs to 12 residues. Trimming took off 4 bases at V and 7 bases at J, with 8 bases between the two ends. The variable domain in full, with the rest retrieved from reference TRBV5-1 and TRBJ2-2, is KAGVTQTPRYLIKTRGQQVTLSCSPISGHRSVSWYQQTPGQGLQFLFEYFSETQRNKGNFPGRFSGRQFSNSRSEMNVSTLELGDSALYLCASSPWGGELFFGEGSRLTVL.